The 21 T cell receptor beta chains below all came from one sample that was sequenced in a study of T and B cells in COVID-19 patients. Multiplex PCR with BIOMED2 TRB-A/B primer pools amplified TRB rearrangements. MiXCR, run by TCRdb on the multiplex PCR reads, gives a single entry per CDR3 protein. The repertoire holds around 5,700 distinct CDR3 sequences, with 25% to 30% as singletons. Blood genomic DNA input for TRB amplification was 250-500 ng. Specimen: blood. The receptors come from a human donor with active COVID-19.

CDR3 DNA sequence: TGCGCCAGCAGACTAGCGGGAGAGGGGGAGCAGTTCTTC. Translation: CASRLAGEGEQFF. The chain joins TRBV10-2 to TRBJ2-1; 11 bases map to TRBD2. Germline trimming cut 6 bases from V and 10 bases from J; bases unmatched to any gene: 5. The CDR3 consists of 13 residues. CDR1 is WSHSY, CDR2 SAAADI, per germline.

This clonotype occurred many times. The chain links TRBV27 to TRBJ1-6, with 8 bases that match TRBD1. CDR1 is MNHEY and CDR2 is SMNVEV in the germline V gene (reference sequence). V shed 7 bases, J shed 7 bases, and the junction held 3 bases outside the gene matches. This CDR3 is built from 13 residues. The CDR3 sequence: CASKSGGNSPLHF. CDR3 sequence (DNA): TGTGCCAGCAAGTCAGGGGGCAATTCACCCCTCCACTTT.

The table lists this clonotype with a few counts. This chain connects TRBV4-2 to TRBJ2-7; perhaps TRBD2 as D (6 bases). Germline values: CDR1 LGHNA, CDR2 YNFKEQ. Trimming stripped 2 bases from V and 2 bases from J, with 10 bases between. The CDR3 is 14 residues long. The CDR3 loop is CASSQPGEPYEQYF. The CDR3 DNA reads TGTGCCAGCAGCCAACCGGGGGAGCCCTACGAGCAGTACTTC.

The genes are TRBV15 and TRBJ2-7, with 9 bases that match TRBD1. Losses at the gene ends were 5 bases for V and 4 bases for J; bases not matched to a gene: 6. CDR3 length equals 14 residues. Per germline, CDR1 LNHNV and CDR2 YYDKDF (reference sequence). The CDR3 protein is CATSPGTGKYEQYF. The CDR3 DNA is TGTGCCACCAGCCCCGGGACAGGGAAATACGAGCAGTACTTC.

This chain links TRBV19 with TRBJ2-1; the match to TRBD2 covers 14 bases. The CDR3 extends over 14 amino acids. Germline V gene lookup returns CDR1 LNHDA and CDR2 SQIVND (reference sequence). V gave up 6 bases and J gave up 12 bases; unmatched junction bases: 7. DNA for the CDR3: TGTGCCAGTAGCAGACTAGCGGGAGGGCAGGGGCAGTTCTTC. Its translation: CASSRLAGGQGQFF.

This clonotype is medium-sized (0.01 to 0.1%) in the sample. The V gene is TRBV18, the J gene TRBJ2-5; 8 nucleotides line up with TRBD2. The length of the CDR3 is 13 residues. Germline lookup yields CDR1 KGHSH and CDR2 LQKENI. V was clipped by 6 bases and J by 4 bases; unmatched bases: 4. Written as DNA, the CDR3 is TGTGCCAGCTCGAAAGGACTAGCAGAGACCCAGTACTTC. Translated: CASSKGLAETQYF. The whole variable domain, remainder taken from reference TRBV18 and TRBJ2-5, is NAGVMQNPRHLVRRRGQEARLRCSPMKGHSHVYWYRQLPEEGLKFMVYLQKENIIDESGMPKERFSAEFPKEGPSILRIQQVVRGDSAAYFCASSKGLAETQYFGPGTRLLVL.

This clonotype was seen once. The chain is built from TRBV7-2 and TRBJ1-4; a possible D gene is TRBD1 (6 bases). Trimming stripped 3 bases from V and 7 bases from J, with 18 bases between. The germline CDR1 and CDR2 sequences are SGHTA and FQGNSA. The CDR3 spans 16 residues. DNA of the CDR3: TGTGCCAGCAGCTTGGAGGGACATGGCTCGCTTGAAAAACTGTTTTTT. It encodes CASSLEGHGSLEKLFF.

This clonotype was counted only a few times. The chain is built from TRBV11-3 and TRBJ1-2, with D perhaps matching TRBD1 (5 bases). The CDR3 has 13 residues. V dropped 4 bases and J dropped 3 bases, with 9 bases sitting between them. The germline V gene has CDR1 SGHNT and CDR2 YENEEA. The CDR3, as DNA: TGTGCCAGCAGCTCCGGGACGTACTATGGCTACACCTTC. Protein: CASSSGTYYGYTF.

The chain recombines TRBV11-3 with TRBJ2-3; TRBD2 agrees at 14 bases. The V gene's germline CDR1 is SGHNT and CDR2 YENEEA. The CDR3 has 17 amino acids. Trimming at V came to 5 bases and at J to 4 bases, leaving 8 bases not matched to a gene. CDR3 amino acids: CASSLRLGLAGADTQYF. CDR3 coding DNA: TGTGCCAGCAGCCTTCGCCTGGGACTAGCGGGAGCAGATACGCAGTATTTT.

This clonotype is medium-sized in the sample. This rearrangement joins TRBV5-6 to TRBJ2-4; tentative D call: TRBD1 (5 bases). V was pared by 2 bases and J by 5 bases, with 8 bases between. Germline assignment: CDR1 SGHDT and CDR2 YYEEEE. This CDR3 is 13 amino acids long. The CDR3 here is CASSFGAENIQYF. The DNA for the CDR3 is TGTGCCAGCAGCTTTGGGGCAGAAAACATTCAGTACTTC.

By its share, this clonotype is medium-sized (0.01 to 0.1%). The chain carries TRBV5-6 and TRBJ2-5; a possible D gene is TRBD1 (6 bases). Per germline, CDR1 SGHDT and CDR2 YYEEEE. Trimming shortened V by 3 bases and J by 4 bases, and 19 bases separated the two germline ends. The CDR3 contains 16 residues. The CDR3 here is CASSSPAAGARETQYF. The CDR3 DNA reads as TGTGCCAGCAGCTCCCCTGCTGCAGGGGCCAGAGAGACCCAGTACTTC.

In its sample, this clonotype ranks as medium-sized. The chain joins TRBV27 to TRBJ2-3, with unresolved D. V lost 0 bases and J 6 bases, leaving 4 bases between the germline ends. From germline, CDR1 is MNHEY and CDR2 SMNVEV (reference sequence). The CDR3 is 12 residues long. CDR3 nucleotide sequence: TGTGCCAGCAGTTTATCGGCCGATACGCAGTATTTT. It translates to CASSLSADTQYF.

By share, this clonotype ranks as medium-sized. The V and J genes are TRBV11-3 and TRBJ1-1, with a weak D call TRBD1 (6 bases). Germline CDR1 SGHNT, CDR2 YENEEA. V lost 5 bases and J 6 bases, leaving 13 bases between the germline ends. This CDR3 contains 13 residues. The CDR3 protein is CASSIDRFSEAFF. DNA of the CDR3: TGTGCCAGCAGCATCGACAGGTTTTCTGAAGCTTTCTTT.

The chain carries TRBV19 and TRBJ2-5; TRBD2 aligns across 13 bases. Germline CDR1 and CDR2: LNHDA and SQIVND (reference sequence). The CDR3 loop spans 15 amino acids. The V and J ends lost 6 bases and 5 bases, in that order; junction bases with no gene match: 6. The DNA for the CDR3 is TGTGCCAGTAGCAAACTAGCGGGAGGGCCTGAGACCCAGTACTTC. It translates to CASSKLAGGPETQYF.

This clonotype qualifies as medium-sized (0.01 to 0.1%). The chain is built from TRBV19 and TRBJ2-7, with TRBD2 identical over 11 bases. The J segment lost 3 bases and the V segment lost 3 bases, leaving 7 bases of the junction unmatched. This CDR3 is 16 amino acids long. CDR1 and CDR2 (germline): LNHDA, SQIVND (reference sequence). The DNA for the CDR3 is TGTGCCAGTAGTATGATGGGAACTAGCGGGAGCTACGAGCAGTACTTC. Its protein is CASSMMGTSGSYEQYF.

The J gene is TRBJ2-2, the V gene TRBV21-1; TRBD1 reflects the table's D call only, with no check against the DNA. TRBV21-1 is annotated as a pseudogene. There are 14 residues in the CDR3. CDR3 nucleotides: TGTGCCAGCAGCATACGACAGGGGACCGGGGAGCTGTTTTTT. It translates to CASSIRQGTGELFF.

J is TRBJ2-5 and V is TRBV11-3; 10 nucleotides align to TRBD2. J lost 4 bases, V lost 2 bases, and 7 bases had no gene match. Germline values: CDR1 SGHNT, CDR2 YENEEA. This CDR3 spans 16 amino acids. CDR3 sequence: CASSLRASGSRETQYF. The CDR3 DNA is TGTGCCAGCAGCTTAAGGGCTAGCGGGAGTCGAGAGACCCAGTACTTC.

By its share, this clonotype is medium-sized. The chain uses TRBV7-6 and TRBJ2-1; 9 bases match TRBD1. This CDR3 has 16 residues. The V gene's germline CDR1 is SGHVS and CDR2 FNYEAQ. Germline trimming cut 3 bases from V and 4 bases from J; bases unmatched to any gene: 7. The CDR3 DNA follows: TGTGCCAGCAGCTTGACCCCGGGACAGGGATACAATGAGCAGTTCTTC. It is translated as CASSLTPGQGYNEQFF.

This clonotype qualifies as medium-sized (0.01 to 0.1%). This sequence joins TRBV7-6 and TRBJ2-1, with TRBD2 matching 8 bases. The CDR3 length is 16 residues. Germline CDR1 SGHVS, CDR2 FNYEAQ. Trimming took 2 bases from V and 9 from J; bases not matched to a gene: 12. CDR3 region: CASSLFTAGGSTEQFF. The CDR3 nucleotides read TGTGCCAGCAGCTTATTTACGGCGGGAGGATCGACTGAGCAGTTCTTC.

J is TRBJ2-3 and V is TRBV7-9, with TRBD2 matching 15 bases. J lost 9 bases, V lost 4 bases, and 8 bases had no gene match. This CDR3 is built from 16 residues. Germline CDR1 and CDR2: SEHNR and FQNEAQ (reference sequence). CDR3 sequence reads: CASSCRTSGREPTQYF. The CDR3 DNA reads TGTGCCAGCAGCTGCCGGACTAGCGGGAGGGAGCCAACGCAGTATTTT.

On this clonotype: At one of its ends the junction is not consistent with the germline gene, which may arise from a read error. V usage is TRBV6-2 or TRBV6-3 and J usage is TRBJ2-7; 14 bases line up with TRBD2. Germline assignment: CDR1 MNHEY and CDR2 SVGEGT. CDR3 length equals 15 residues. The CDR3: CASSPGLAGGPRTHF. The CDR3 bases are TGTGCCAGCAGCCCCGGACTAGCGGGAGGACCCCGCACACACTTC.